The sequence of this T cell receptor (beta chain) was determined in a study of T-cell memory formation after mild COVID-19. Overall study context: Largely, TCR clusters stayed within a single donor. Whole-study findings and limits: Shrinking CD4+ clones resided mostly in CM and EM, and CD8+ ones in EMRA.

TCRdb used MiXCR to reprocess the 5' RACE reads, holding one entry per CDR3 protein. The sample holds 58,000 or so distinct CDR3 sequences, around a quarter seen once. This clonotype was detected only a few times. Its antigen is undetermined. Sequencing was performed on PBMCs or a T cell subset sorted from them (not recorded which). This clonotype originated in a man between 18 and 29 years old who had mild COVID-19 (a few samples of this study predate the infection). Cell type and time point are not known.

The CDR3 DNA reads as TGTGCCACCAGCAGAGATGTGGCCCCGGATACGCAGTATTTT. Its translation: CATSRDVAPDTQYF. This chain links TRBV15 with TRBJ2-3; D is unclear. CDR1 and CDR2 from the germline V gene are LNHNV and YYDKDF (reference sequence). The CDR3 contains 14 residues. V lost 0 bases to trimming and J lost 6 bases, with 10 bases between them. Combining the CDR3 with reference TRBV15 and TRBJ2-3 gives the whole variable domain DAMVIQNPRYQVTQFGKPVTLSCSQTLNHNVMYWYQQKSSQAPKLLFHYYDKDFNNEADTPDNFQSRRPNTSFCFLDIRSPGLGDTAMYLCATSRDVAPDTQYFGPGTRLTVL.